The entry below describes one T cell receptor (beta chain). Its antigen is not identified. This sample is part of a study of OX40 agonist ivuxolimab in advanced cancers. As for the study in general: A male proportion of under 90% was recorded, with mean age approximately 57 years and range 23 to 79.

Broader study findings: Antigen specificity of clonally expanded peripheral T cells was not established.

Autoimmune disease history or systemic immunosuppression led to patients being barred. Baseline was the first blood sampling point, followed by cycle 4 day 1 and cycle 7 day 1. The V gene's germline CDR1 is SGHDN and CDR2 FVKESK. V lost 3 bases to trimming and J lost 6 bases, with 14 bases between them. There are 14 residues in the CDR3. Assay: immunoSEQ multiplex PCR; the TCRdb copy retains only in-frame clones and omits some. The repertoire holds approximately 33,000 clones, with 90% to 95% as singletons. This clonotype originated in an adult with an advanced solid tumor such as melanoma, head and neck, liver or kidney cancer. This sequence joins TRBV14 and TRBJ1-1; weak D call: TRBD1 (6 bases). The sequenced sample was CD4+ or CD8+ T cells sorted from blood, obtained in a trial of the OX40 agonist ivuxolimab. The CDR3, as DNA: TGTGCCAGCAGCCAGACCGGGACAAGGCCTGAAGCTTTCTTT. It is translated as CASSQTGTRPEAFF. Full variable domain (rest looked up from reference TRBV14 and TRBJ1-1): EAGVTQFPSHSVIEKGQTVTLRCDPISGHDNLYWYRRVMGKEIKFLLHFVKESKQDESGMPNNRFLAERTGGTYSTLKVQPAELEDSGVYFCASSQTGTRPEAFFGQGTRLTVV.